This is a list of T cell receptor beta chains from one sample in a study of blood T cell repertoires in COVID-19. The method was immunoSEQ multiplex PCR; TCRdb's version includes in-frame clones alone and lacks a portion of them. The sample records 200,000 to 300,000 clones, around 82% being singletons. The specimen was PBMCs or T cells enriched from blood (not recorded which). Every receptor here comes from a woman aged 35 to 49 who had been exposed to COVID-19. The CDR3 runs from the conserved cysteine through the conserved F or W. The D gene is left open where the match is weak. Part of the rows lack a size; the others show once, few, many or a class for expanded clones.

CATSDLRGNTGELFF,TGTGCCACCAGTGATTTGAGGGGGAACACCGGGGAGCTGTTTTTT,TRBJ2-2,.,.,TRBV24-1
CASSLESSGNTIYF,TGTGCCAGCAGTTTAGAGAGCTCTGGAAACACCATATATTTT,TRBJ1-3,.,.,TRBV27
CASSAAASYGYTF,TGTGCCAGCAGTGCCGCAGCGTCCTATGGCTACACCTTC,TRBJ1-2,.,.,TRBV25-1
CASSYGRGGYEQYF,TGTGCCAGCAGTTACGGGCGGGGGGGCTACGAGCAGTACTTC,TRBJ2-7,.,TRBD2,TRBV6-5
CASSFQPGSEQYF,TGTGCCAGCAGTTTTCAGCCAGGGTCCGAGCAGTACTTC,TRBJ2-7,few,.,TRBV12-3/TRBV12-4
CAWSPLRNTEAFF,TGTGCCTGGAGTCCCCTGAGGAACACTGAAGCTTTCTTT,TRBJ1-1,.,.,TRBV30
CASSLSFPGASRADTQYF,TGTGCCAGCAGTCTCAGTTTCCCAGGGGCTAGCCGGGCAGATACGCAGTATTTT,TRBJ2-3,.,.,TRBV6-6
CASTPPGTKETQYF,TGTGCCAGCACCCCCCCCGGGACAAAAGAGACCCAGTACTTC,TRBJ2-5,once,.,TRBV28
CASSQGQGTEQYF,TGCGCCAGCAGCCAAGGACAGGGGACCGAGCAGTACTTC,TRBJ2-7,.,TRBD1,TRBV4-3
CASSLRGSQDTQYF,TGTGCCAGCAGCCTCCGGGGGTCTCAGGATACGCAGTATTTT,TRBJ2-3,once,.,TRBV3-1/TRBV3-2
CASTLRTGGNSPLHF,TGCGCCAGCACCCTCAGGACAGGGGGGAATTCACCCCTCCACTTT,TRBJ1-6,.,TRBD1,TRBV5-1
CASSLPPAEAFF,TGTGCCAGCAGTTTACCCCCCGCTGAAGCTTTCTTT,TRBJ1-1,.,.,TRBV12-3/TRBV12-4
CSVSGTKPSYNEQFF,TGCAGCGTTTCGGGGACTAAGCCATCCTACAATGAGCAGTTCTTC,TRBJ2-1,.,TRBD2,TRBV29-1
CSASGGGEHYGYTF,TGCAGTGCTAGTGGGGGAGGAGAACACTATGGCTACACCTTC,TRBJ1-2,.,.,TRBV20-1
CASSLSKGGNTEAFF,TGTGCCAGCAGCTTAAGTAAGGGAGGGAACACTGAAGCTTTCTTT,TRBJ1-1,.,.,TRBV7-3
CASSLTSGAHNEQFF,TGTGCCAGCAGCCTTACTAGCGGGGCTCACAATGAGCAGTTCTTC,TRBJ2-1,.,TRBD2,TRBV7-2
CASSSLRTRDSREKLFF,TGTGCCAGCAGCTCACTACGTACACGGGATAGCCGCGAAAAACTGTTTTTT,TRBJ1-4,.,.,TRBV7-9
CASSRQENTEAFF,TGTGCCAGCAGCAGGCAGGAGAACACTGAAGCTTTCTTT,TRBJ1-1,.,.,TRBV7-9
CASSRQGLGEQYF,TGTGCCAGCAGCCGGCAGGGGCTCGGCGAGCAGTACTTC,TRBJ2-7,.,.,TRBV14
CASSQTQGAGNSPLHF,TGTGCCAGCTCACAAACCCAGGGGGCAGGGAATTCACCCCTCCACTTT,TRBJ1-6,.,TRBD1,TRBV18
CASSLHGAGKSYEQYF,TGTGCCAGCAGTTTACACGGGGCGGGAAAATCCTACGAGCAGTACTTC,TRBJ2-7,.,.,TRBV27
CASSPQDSSSSYNSPLHF,TGTGCCAGCAGTCCTCAGGACAGTTCGAGCTCCTATAATTCACCCCTCCACTTT,TRBJ1-6,.,.,TRBV6-6
CASSLGVSNQPQHF,TGTGCCAGCAGCTTAGGAGTTAGCAATCAGCCCCAGCATTTT,TRBJ1-5,many,.,TRBV7-9
CASSPTDGTAKARNTIYF,TGTGCCAGCAGCCCAACCGACGGGACAGCTAAAGCCCGAAACACCATATATTTT,TRBJ1-3,.,TRBD1,TRBV14
CASNKREDSNQPQHF,TGTGCCAGTAACAAGCGGGAGGATAGCAATCAGCCCCAGCATTTT,TRBJ1-5,.,.,TRBV19
CASSERDRAIDGYTF,TGTGCCAGCAGCGAGAGGGACAGGGCCATCGATGGCTACACCTTC,TRBJ1-2,.,TRBD1,TRBV5-5
CASSHRDSRYTF,TGTGCCAGCAGCCACCGGGACAGTCGCTACACCTTC,TRBJ1-2,.,TRBD1,TRBV7-9
CASNEGPRYEQYF,TGTGCCAGCAACGAGGGTCCCCGATACGAGCAGTACTTC,TRBJ2-7,.,.,TRBV6-6